The rows below give T cell receptor beta chains drawn from one sample of a study of OX40 agonist ivuxolimab in advanced cancers. Here immunoSEQ multiplex PCR was the method, and the copy in TCRdb shows in-frame clones only, minus some. The table shows some 19,000 clones, with around 78% occurring only once. This sample comprised CD4+ or CD8+ T cells sorted from blood, obtained in a trial of the OX40 agonist ivuxolimab. These TCRs come from an adult with an advanced solid tumor such as melanoma, head and neck, liver or kidney cancer. Each CDR3 is given with its conserved first and last residue. Each record gives: D gene, V gene, clone size, J gene, CDR3 DNA, CDR3 protein. The D gene is left open where the match is weak. Size values are once, few and many counts, or a class for expanded clones, and some rows have none.

D: TRBD1
V: TRBV2
size: .
J: TRBJ1-5
DNA: TGTGCCAGCAGTGGTGGACAGGGGTATCAGCCCCAGCATTTT
CDR3: CASSGGQGYQPQHF

D: .
V: TRBV6-5
size: .
J: TRBJ2-7
DNA: TGTGCCAGCAGTTACGCTCTGAGCTCCTACGAGCAGTACTTC
CDR3: CASSYALSSYEQYF

D: .
V: TRBV2
size: few
J: TRBJ1-1
DNA: TGTGCCAGCTGGGGTGGGACTGAAGCTTTCTTT
CDR3: CASWGGTEAFF

D: TRBD1
V: TRBV5-8
size: .
J: TRBJ2-7
DNA: TGTGCCAGCAGCCAACCAGGGGGCGGCGAGCAGTACTTC
CDR3: CASSQPGGGEQYF

D: TRBD1
V: TRBV11-3
size: .
J: TRBJ1-1
DNA: TGTGCCAGCAGCTCGACCGGGACAGTTAACACTGAAGCTTTCTTT
CDR3: CASSSTGTVNTEAFF

D: .
V: TRBV27
size: once
J: TRBJ2-7
DNA: TGTGCCAGCAGGGCCTCTGCCCACGAGCAGTACTTC
CDR3: CASRASAHEQYF

D: TRBD1
V: TRBV4-2
size: .
J: TRBJ1-1
DNA: TGTGCCAGCACCGACTCCGGGACAGGCACAATGAACACTGAAGCTTTCTTT
CDR3: CASTDSGTGTMNTEAFF

D: TRBD2
V: TRBV7-7
size: .
J: TRBJ2-1
DNA: TGTGCTAGCAGCTACGAAGCGGGAGTCGGTGAGCAGTTCTTC
CDR3: CASSYEAGVGEQFF

D: .
V: TRBV6-5
size: .
J: TRBJ2-2
DNA: TGTGCCAGCGGAACAAGGGAGCTGTTTTTT
CDR3: CASGTRELFF

D: TRBD1
V: TRBV4-2
size: .
J: TRBJ2-7
DNA: TGTGCCAGCAGCCAAGTTAGTATGACAGGGCGGACCTACGAGCAGTACTTC
CDR3: CASSQVSMTGRTYEQYF

D: TRBD1
V: TRBV19
size: .
J: TRBJ1-2
DNA: TGTGCCAGTAGCCCCCAGGGGGCGAGGGGCTACACCTTC
CDR3: CASSPQGARGYTF

D: TRBD2
V: TRBV9
size: .
J: TRBJ2-7
DNA: TGTGCCAGCAGCGCTTCTAGCGGGTACGAGCAGTACTTC
CDR3: CASSASSGYEQYF

D: .
V: TRBV4-3
size: .
J: TRBJ2-7
DNA: TGCGCCAGCAGCCAAGGAGGGCTAGAGAATTCCTACGAGCAGTACTTC
CDR3: CASSQGGLENSYEQYF

D: TRBD1
V: TRBV4-3
size: .
J: TRBJ2-7
DNA: TGCGCCAGCAGGCCCGGGACAGGGCACTGGGAGCAGTACTTC
CDR3: CASRPGTGHWEQYF

D: TRBD1
V: TRBV5-6
size: .
J: TRBJ2-3
DNA: TGTGCCAGCTTGCTCTTCATACAGGGGCTGAGCACAGATACGCAGTATTTT
CDR3: CASLLFIQGLSTDTQYF

D: .
V: TRBV5-1
size: .
J: TRBJ2-2
DNA: TGCGCCAGCAGTGACCGGGGGACATTTTCATACGGGGAGCTGTTTTTT
CDR3: CASSDRGTFSYGELFF